These T cell receptor beta chains were read from a single sample in a study of T cells in Graves' hyperthyroidism and ophthalmopathy. Using its own MiXCR run on the multiplex PCR reads, TCRdb lists one record per CDR3 protein. The table lists about 500,000 distinct CDR3 sequences, 17% of them singletons, with 15% to 20% in the top ten. Source material: blood. All receptors come from a woman aged 18-35 years with Graves' ophthalmopathy. CDR3s include the opening cysteine and the closing phenylalanine or tryptophan. D genes are given only for firm matches.

J gene: TRBJ1-4; D gene: NA; V gene: TRBV5-4; CDR3 protein: CASSLKGAGEKLFF
J gene: TRBJ2-5; D gene: TRBD2; V gene: TRBV5-1; CDR3 protein: CASSTEGLDQETQYF
J gene: TRBJ2-1; D gene: TRBD2; V gene: TRBV3-1; CDR3 protein: CASSIGLAGVGNEQFF
J gene: TRBJ1-6; D gene: NA; V gene: TRBV28; CDR3 protein: CASSLPPYNYGSPLHF
J gene: TRBJ2-1; D gene: TRBD2; V gene: TRBV6-1; CDR3 protein: CASSYSGEPVYNEQFF
J gene: TRBJ1-5; D gene: NA; V gene: TRBV27; CDR3 protein: CASGQASMGNQPQHF
J gene: TRBJ2-2; D gene: NA; V gene: TRBV11-1; CDR3 protein: CASSLAGASAGELFF
J gene: TRBJ1-5; D gene: NA; V gene: TRBV28; CDR3 protein: CASSPYGGNQPQHF
J gene: TRBJ2-7; D gene: NA; V gene: TRBV28; CDR3 protein: CASSMSYEQYF
J gene: TRBJ1-1; D gene: TRBD1; V gene: TRBV10-2; CDR3 protein: CASRSRDSPNTEAFF
J gene: TRBJ2-7; D gene: NA; V gene: TRBV28; CDR3 protein: CATGPGAAEQYF
J gene: TRBJ2-7; D gene: NA; V gene: TRBV20-1; CDR3 protein: CSARPPAIRPPYSGSYEQYF
J gene: TRBJ2-7; D gene: TRBD1; V gene: TRBV18; CDR3 protein: CASRDSHSYEQYF
J gene: TRBJ1-1; D gene: NA; V gene: TRBV3-1; CDR3 protein: CASSQNRDNTEAFF
J gene: TRBJ1-2; D gene: NA; V gene: TRBV12-3/TRBV12-4; CDR3 protein: CASSQGAGTVYGYTF
J gene: TRBJ1-2; D gene: NA; V gene: TRBV29-1; CDR3 protein: CSVEPQNYGYTF
J gene: TRBJ2-2; D gene: NA; V gene: TRBV2; CDR3 protein: CASSASAANTGELFF
J gene: TRBJ1-1; D gene: NA; V gene: TRBV2; CDR3 protein: CASNSHLNTEAFF
J gene: TRBJ1-6; D gene: NA; V gene: TRBV12-3/TRBV12-4; CDR3 protein: CASSLQSSYNSPLHF
J gene: TRBJ1-1; D gene: TRBD1; V gene: TRBV27; CDR3 protein: CASSPSRGGDRGETEAFF
J gene: TRBJ1-1; D gene: TRBD1; V gene: TRBV9; CDR3 protein: CASSPGQGRDTEAFF
J gene: TRBJ2-7; D gene: NA; V gene: TRBV10-3; CDR3 protein: CAISWPGFNEQYF
J gene: TRBJ2-2; D gene: TRBD1; V gene: TRBV20-1; CDR3 protein: CSARDIRRQGVTGELFF
J gene: TRBJ2-7; D gene: NA; V gene: TRBV6-2/TRBV6-3; CDR3 protein: CASTRGLANYEQYF
J gene: TRBJ2-1; D gene: NA; V gene: TRBV20-1; CDR3 protein: CSALLGSYNEQFF
J gene: TRBJ2-1; D gene: TRBD1; V gene: TRBV29-1; CDR3 protein: CSSRGDRGYNEQFF
J gene: TRBJ1-5; D gene: TRBD1; V gene: TRBV19; CDR3 protein: CASTPGTGFSNQPQHF
J gene: TRBJ1-2; D gene: NA; V gene: TRBV28; CDR3 protein: CASRSYDGYTF
J gene: TRBJ2-3; D gene: NA; V gene: TRBV12-3/TRBV12-4; CDR3 protein: CASSLMEGLPSDTQYF
J gene: TRBJ1-4; D gene: NA; V gene: TRBV6-6; CDR3 protein: CASSYGPGNEKLFF
J gene: TRBJ1-5; D gene: NA; V gene: TRBV7-3; CDR3 protein: CASSAQRESDSNQPQHF
J gene: TRBJ2-5; D gene: NA; V gene: TRBV2; CDR3 protein: CASSEVAVAEAQETQYF
J gene: TRBJ1-1; D gene: NA; V gene: TRBV20-1; CDR3 protein: CSAREPTESTEAFF
J gene: TRBJ1-1; D gene: TRBD1; V gene: TRBV12-3/TRBV12-4; CDR3 protein: CASSLTRRTGVWAEAFF
J gene: TRBJ2-1; D gene: TRBD2; V gene: TRBV11-2; CDR3 protein: CASSYPLADNYNEQFF
J gene: TRBJ2-1; D gene: NA; V gene: TRBV25-1; CDR3 protein: CASSGNNEQFF
J gene: TRBJ1-1; D gene: NA; V gene: TRBV4-3; CDR3 protein: CASSQVILNTEAFF
J gene: TRBJ2-1; D gene: TRBD1; V gene: TRBV6-1; CDR3 protein: CASSEWGQAVNEQFF
J gene: TRBJ2-2; D gene: NA; V gene: TRBV28; CDR3 protein: CASIAGNTGELFF
J gene: TRBJ1-5; D gene: NA; V gene: TRBV19; CDR3 protein: CASSIMGSSNQPQHF
J gene: TRBJ1-6; D gene: NA; V gene: TRBV19; CDR3 protein: CASSIGLGESPLHF
J gene: TRBJ2-7; D gene: NA; V gene: TRBV5-6; CDR3 protein: CASSIGSLESYEQYF
J gene: TRBJ2-7; D gene: NA; V gene: TRBV6-5; CDR3 protein: CASSYRGRTYEQYF
J gene: TRBJ2-7; D gene: NA; V gene: TRBV19; CDR3 protein: CATSSDEAGRYEQYF
J gene: TRBJ2-7; D gene: TRBD2; V gene: TRBV20-1; CDR3 protein: CSARRTSGTYEQYF
J gene: TRBJ1-1; D gene: NA; V gene: TRBV6-1; CDR3 protein: CASSESKGYSEAFF
J gene: TRBJ2-2; D gene: NA; V gene: TRBV18; CDR3 protein: CASSPGHQNTGELFF
J gene: TRBJ2-7; D gene: TRBD2; V gene: TRBV2; CDR3 protein: CASSASTSGKFYEQYF
J gene: TRBJ1-1; D gene: NA; V gene: TRBV5-5; CDR3 protein: CASGSPNTEAFF
J gene: TRBJ1-2; D gene: NA; V gene: TRBV29-1; CDR3 protein: CSGAGGKGYTF
J gene: TRBJ2-1; D gene: TRBD2; V gene: TRBV7-3; CDR3 protein: CASSLTSDNEQFF